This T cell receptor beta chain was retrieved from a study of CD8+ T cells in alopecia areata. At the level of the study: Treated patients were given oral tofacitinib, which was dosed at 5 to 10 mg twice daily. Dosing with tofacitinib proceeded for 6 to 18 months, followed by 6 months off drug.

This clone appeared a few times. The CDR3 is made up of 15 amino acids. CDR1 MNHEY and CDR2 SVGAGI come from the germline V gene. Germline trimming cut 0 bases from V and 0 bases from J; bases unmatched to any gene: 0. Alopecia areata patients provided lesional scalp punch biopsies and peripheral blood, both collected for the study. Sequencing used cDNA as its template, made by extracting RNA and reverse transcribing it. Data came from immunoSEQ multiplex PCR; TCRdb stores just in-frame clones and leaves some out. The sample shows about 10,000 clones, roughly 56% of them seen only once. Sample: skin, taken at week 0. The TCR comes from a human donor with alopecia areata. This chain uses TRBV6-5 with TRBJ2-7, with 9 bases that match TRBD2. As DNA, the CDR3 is TGTGCCAGCAGTTACTCTAGCGGGAGCTCCTACGAGCAGTACTTC. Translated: CASSYSSGSSYEQYF.